Reported below is one T cell receptor (beta chain). Only in-frame clones appear in the TCRdb table, and some are missing; sequencing was by immunoSEQ multiplex PCR. The sample carries roughly 100,000 clones, roughly nine tenths recorded once. This entry belongs to a study of blood T cell repertoires in COVID-19. Turning to the study itself: Sites in the United States, Italy and Spain provided acute and convalescent COVID-19 samples. T cells, B-cell-depleted T cells, or PBMCs supplied cDNA or gDNA.

CDR3 length: 12 residues. Germline V gives CDR1 MNHNY, CDR2 SVGAGI (reference sequence). V was shortened by 5 bases and J by 7 bases, with 11 bases between the two germline ends. Sequencing was carried out using peripheral blood. The receptor comes from an elderly woman in a cohort sampled during active COVID-19. This chain uses TRBV6-6 with TRBJ2-5; possibly TRBD1 for D (6 bases). The CDR3 loop is CASSDLGGTQYF. The CDR3 nucleotides are TGTGCCAGCAGTGATTTAGGGGGGACCCAGTACTTC.